This entry concerns a single T cell receptor (beta chain). The data originate from a study of blood T cell repertoires in COVID-19. About the study: Both acute and convalescent COVID-19 samples were obtained from the United States, Italy and Spain. Sample material is recorded as cDNA or gDNA derived from T cells, B-cell-depleted T cells, or PBMCs.

Germline loops: CDR1 MNHEY, CDR2 SMNVEV (reference sequence). The V gene lost 0 bases and the J gene lost 8 bases, with 14 bases spanning the gap. The CDR3 is made up of 15 amino acids. In the study's own analysis: Amplification of reference gene primers provided the estimated nucleated cell counts. The data were produced by immunoSEQ multiplex PCR, yet TCRdb's version contains in-frame clones alone and is incomplete. V, J and clone size were drawn from that table, and D and trimming were deduced from the DNA. The data show about 350,000 clones, 87% seen once. This chain connects TRBV27 to TRBJ1-3; the D gene is possibly TRBD1 (5 bases). This receptor was obtained from a woman aged 45-59 years with COVID-19, enrolled during active disease. Sequencing was done on a sample of peripheral blood. CDR3 loop: CASSLSGGLGYTIYF. The CDR3 DNA reads as TGTGCCAGCAGTTTATCCGGGGGATTGGGGTACACCATATATTTT.